The 8 T cell receptor beta chains reported below all come from one sample, sequenced in a study of blood T cell repertoires in COVID-19. TCRdb's table, derived via immunoSEQ multiplex PCR, lists solely in-frame clones and lacks some. In the table there are tens of thousands of clones, 82% of which are singletons. Sequencing used peripheral blood. The receptors shown here come from a woman aged 60 to 75 with acute or convalescent COVID-19.

This clone was observed a few times. This sequence joins TRBV30 and TRBJ2-7, with TRBD2 as a possible D gene (6 bases). CDR3 length equals 14 residues. The ends were cut back, 2 bases at V and 2 bases at J, with 13 bases in the middle. CDR1 GTSNPN and CDR2 SVGIG come from the germline V gene (reference sequence). CDR3 in amino acids: CAWSRLGLPYEQYF. CDR3 DNA: TGTGCCTGGAGTAGATTGGGACTTCCCTACGAGCAGTACTTC.

The V call is TRBV9, the J call TRBJ2-3; D is perhaps TRBD2 (5 bases). Deletions cut 2 bases from V and 2 bases from J, with 9 bases between. The germline CDR1 and CDR2 sequences are SGDLS and YYNGEE. The CDR3 is made up of 14 amino acids. CDR3 residues: CASSVSGNTDTQYF. In DNA, the CDR3 is TGTGCCAGCAGCGTCAGCGGAAACACAGATACGCAGTATTTT. The full variable domain, rest sourced from reference TRBV9 and TRBJ2-3, is DSGVTQTPKHLITATGQRVTLRCSPRSGDLSVYWYQQSLDQGLQFLIQYYNGEERAKGNILERFSAQQFPDLHSELNLSSLELGDSALYFCASSVSGNTDTQYFGPGTRLTVL.

The sample holds a few counts of this clone. The chain couples TRBV7-9 to TRBJ2-7; 7 bases are shared with TRBD2. Germline loops: CDR1 SEHNR, CDR2 FQNEAQ (reference sequence). This CDR3 comprises 16 residues. V gave up 8 bases and J gave up 0 bases; unmatched junction bases: 13. CDR3 sequence: CASGGSGTVYSYEQYF. In DNA form, the CDR3 reads TGTGCCAGCGGAGGAAGCGGGACTGTATACTCCTACGAGCAGTACTTC.

This clone turned up a few times. This rearrangement joins TRBV18 to TRBJ2-1; D is uncertain. V was trimmed by 3 bases and J by 5 bases, leaving 8 bases between them. This CDR3 comprises 13 residues. Germline V gene lookup returns CDR1 KGHSH and CDR2 LQKENI. The CDR3 region has the DNA TGTGCCAGCTCACCTAGACTCGACAATGAGCAGTTCTTC. It is translated as CASSPRLDNEQFF.

The rearrangement links TRBV4-1 to TRBJ2-3; D is uncertain. With 4 bases removed from V and 1 base from J, the gap between germline ends came to 15 bases. The germline CDR1 and CDR2 sequences are MGHRA and YSYEKL. CDR3 length equals 16 residues. CDR3 sequence reads: CASSPSLSRRTDTQYF. The CDR3 bases are TGCGCCAGCAGCCCCTCACTAAGCAGACGCACAGATACGCAGTATTTT.

The rearrangement uses TRBV5-6 and TRBJ2-2; D remains unclear. Germline lookup yields CDR1 SGHDT and CDR2 YYEEEE. V was cut by 6 bases and J by 8 bases, with 8 bases left in between. The CDR3 runs 11 residues. Here the CDR3 reads CASTSAGELFF. CDR3 nucleotide sequence: TGTGCCAGCACCTCCGCGGGGGAGCTGTTTTTT.

The V and J genes are TRBV3-1 (or the pseudogene TRBV3-2) and TRBJ1-6, with 10 nucleotides matching TRBD1. Looked up from germline, CDR1 is LGHDT and CDR2 is YNNKEL (reference sequence). This CDR3 comprises 14 residues. V gave up 4 bases and J gave up 12 bases; unmatched junction bases: 6. In nucleotides, the CDR3 is TGTGCCAGCAGCCCGACAGGGGGCCGCGGACCCCTCCACTTT. Residues: CASSPTGGRGPLHF.

This clone was picked up one time. This chain connects TRBV3-1 (or the pseudogene TRBV3-2) to TRBJ1-3; D unresolved. Germline V gene sequence: CDR1 LGHDT, CDR2 YNNKEL (reference sequence). Between the trimmed V and J ends, which lost 1 base and 0 bases, there was a span of 4 bases. There are 14 residues in the CDR3. The CDR3 bases are TGTGCCAGCAGCCAAGGACACTCTGGAAACACCATATATTTT. It codes for CASSQGHSGNTIYF.